This T cell receptor (beta chain) came from a study of shared clonotypes between healthy human individuals (dated by TCRdb to about 2020). Regarding the complete study: A couple of women and a few men aged 18 to 49 years were included in the cohort. To estimate repertoire size and how much clonotypes are shared between individuals, the study performed deep sequencing of blood TCR repertoires from 4 to 6 healthy adults. Leukapheresis yielded between about 0.9 and 9.5 billion PBMCs per donor. Different laboratories and diverse techniques were used to prepare libraries and sequence TCR repertoires, to increase sequencing depth and limit assay-specific biases. Per donor, three plates each were used for CD4 naive and CD4 memory, two for CD8 naive, and one for CD8 memory.

Using the deep immunoSEQ assay, TCR CDR3 regions were amplified from genomic DNA by multiplex PCR. For each cell subset, the extracted genomic DNA was distributed evenly across all wells of several immunoSEQ 96-well plates, and each plate served as one replicate. For sorted subsets, 150 to 200 ng genomic DNA, equal to tens of thousands of T cell genomes, was loaded into each replicate PCR. Purified libraries were measured with a Qubit 3.0 fluorometer, size-checked on a Bioanalyzer 2100, and measured again with the KAPA Library Quantification kit. Each immunoSEQ 96-well plate was sequenced on its own single-read 150-cycle Illumina NextSeq 550 flow cell. On the authors' methods: Because the immunoSEQ output included only junctional sequences and no quality scores, the filtering could not be the same as the filtering used for full-length reads. To assign V/J genes and CDR3, sequences were annotated against IMGT germline references using PyIR, a Python wrapper for IgBLAST v1.9. Reads were filtered out if the reads had weak V/J assignments (E-value above 1e-6), no CDR3, stop codons, out-of-frame junctions, or ambiguous translated residues. V3J clonotypes were defined by identical inferred V gene, J gene, and CDR3 amino acid sequence. The percentage overlap between two repertoires was calculated by dividing the number of shared unique clonotypes by the size of the smaller repertoire. Richness of each repertoire was evaluated using RTK rarefaction, the Chao1 estimator, and Recon v2.1 estimates of unobserved clonotypes. Generation probabilities for all TCRbeta clonotypes obtained by the gDNA method from a handful of donors were computed using OLGA. TCRdb took this table from immuneACCESS and kept in-frame rearrangements with V and J called. Such tables lack part of the clones; where checked against another copy, unresolved V genes explain under half of the gap, and the rest is unexplained. The DNA gave D and trimming, while V, J and clone size come from that table. Here the sample has under 2.5 million clones; 85% to 95% occur a single time. The ten largest clones add up to 0.37% of the sample.

CDR1 and CDR2 (LNHDA, SQIVND) derive from the germline V gene (reference sequence). The CDR3 holds 20 amino acids from the cysteine to the phenylalanine. Of all the DNA, just the CDR3 is kept, 60 bases in frame from base 1. Trimmed from V: 3 bases; trimmed from J: 1 base; junction bases lacking a gene match: 18. Points the paper makes about the study in general: Larger estimated clonotype richness was generally found for naive subsets than for memory subsets. Pairwise subsampling indicated that sequencing depth was expected to affect the degree of clonotype sharing among donors. Compared with non-shared clonotypes, the clonotypes found in all four sorted-subset donors had higher generation probabilities. The small number of donors limited the genetic and exposure-history diversity represented. Only blood was sampled, and tissue TCR repertoires likely differ from those in blood. Even with the large sequencing depth, rarefaction of the sorted-subset datasets indicated that sequencing was incomplete. About 5% of naive CD4, 3.5% of naive CD8, approximately 2.2% of memory CD4, and 0.4% of memory CD8 clonotypes were shared across a few donors.

Details on this clone: Its antigen specificity is not known. Base qualities were left out, and no much larger clone turns up one base away.

Donors were healthy HIV-negative adults with no recently reported acute infections or vaccinations. Every donor was a Caucasian adult living in Nashville, Tennessee, USA. CD4+ T cells were enriched by magnetic negative selection; naive cells were then positively selected on CD45RA, and the negative fraction formed the memory subset. Blood was obtained by leukapheresis, after which PBMCs were separated by Ficoll-Histopaque density gradient centrifugation and cryopreserved in liquid nitrogen vapor phase. Analytical flow cytometry was used to check the purity and quantity of every magnetically sorted T cell population. Genomic DNA was isolated from each sorted fraction and quantified by UV absorbance on a Nanodrop 2000c.

The specimen was naive CD4+ T cells from PBMCs. This specimen's cell subset or site label, interpreted: CD45RA+ positively selected. This chain joins TRBV19 to TRBJ1-1; 9 bases in the junction line up with TRBD1. The sequence was obtained from a man aged 18 to 29 in good health. Some clones in this sample may be carry-over from other donors' samples. The sequence in DNA is TGTGCCAGTAGTATCCAACCCTTACAGGGGGCGGCTCGGTGGAACACTGAAGCTTTCTTT. It encodes CASSIQPLQGAARWNTEAFF.